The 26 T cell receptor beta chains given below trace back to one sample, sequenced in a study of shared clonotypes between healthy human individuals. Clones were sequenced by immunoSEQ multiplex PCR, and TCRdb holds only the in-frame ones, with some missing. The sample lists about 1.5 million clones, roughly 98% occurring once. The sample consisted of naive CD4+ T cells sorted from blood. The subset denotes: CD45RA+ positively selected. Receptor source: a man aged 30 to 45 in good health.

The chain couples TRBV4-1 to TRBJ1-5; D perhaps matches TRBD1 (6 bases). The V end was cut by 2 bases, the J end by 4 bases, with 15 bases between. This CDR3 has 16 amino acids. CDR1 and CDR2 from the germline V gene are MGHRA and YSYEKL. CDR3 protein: CASSQHPRQGNQPQHF. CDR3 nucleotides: TGCGCCAGCAGCCAACACCCAAGGCAGGGGAATCAGCCCCAGCATTTT.

The CDR3 coding sequence is TGTGCCAGCAGTTACTCCCGACTAGCCAGGGAGCAGTTCTTC. This translates into CASSYSRLAREQFF. The chain carries TRBV6-5 and TRBJ2-1; 7 bases are shared with TRBD2. Trimming cost V 0 bases and J 10 bases; bases outside gene matches: 6. Per the germline V gene, CDR1 is MNHEY and CDR2 is SVGAGI. There are 14 residues in the CDR3.

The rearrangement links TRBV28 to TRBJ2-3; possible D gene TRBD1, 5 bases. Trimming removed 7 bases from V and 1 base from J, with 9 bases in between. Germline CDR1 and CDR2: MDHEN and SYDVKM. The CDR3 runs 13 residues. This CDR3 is CASNGARTDTQYF. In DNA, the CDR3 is TGTGCCAGCAATGGGGCCCGCACAGATACGCAGTATTTT.

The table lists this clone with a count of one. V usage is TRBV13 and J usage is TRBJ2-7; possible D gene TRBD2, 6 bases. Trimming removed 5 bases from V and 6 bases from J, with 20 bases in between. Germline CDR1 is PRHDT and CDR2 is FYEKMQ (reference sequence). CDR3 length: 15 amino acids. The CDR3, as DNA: TGTGCCAGCAGCCTTCTTCGGTCGCGGGATAGCGAGCAGTACTTC. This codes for CASSLLRSRDSEQYF.

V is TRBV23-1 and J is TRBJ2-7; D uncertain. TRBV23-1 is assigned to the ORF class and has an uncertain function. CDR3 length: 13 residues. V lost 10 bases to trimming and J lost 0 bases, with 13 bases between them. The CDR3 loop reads CAIDLSNSYEQYF. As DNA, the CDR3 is TGCGCCATCGACTTGAGCAACTCCTACGAGCAGTACTTC.

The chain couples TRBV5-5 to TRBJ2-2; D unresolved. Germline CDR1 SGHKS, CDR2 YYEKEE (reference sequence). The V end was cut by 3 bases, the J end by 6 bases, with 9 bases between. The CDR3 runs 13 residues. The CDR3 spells CASSSGPSGELFF. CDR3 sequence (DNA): TGTGCCAGCAGCTCGGGCCCCTCCGGGGAGCTGTTTTTT.

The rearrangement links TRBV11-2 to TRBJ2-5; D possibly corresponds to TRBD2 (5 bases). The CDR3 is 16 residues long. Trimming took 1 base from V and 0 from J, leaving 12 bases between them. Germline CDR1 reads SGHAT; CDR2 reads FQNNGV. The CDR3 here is CASSLVSDQYQETQYF. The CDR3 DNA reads TGTGCCAGCAGCTTAGTTAGCGACCAGTACCAAGAGACCCAGTACTTC.

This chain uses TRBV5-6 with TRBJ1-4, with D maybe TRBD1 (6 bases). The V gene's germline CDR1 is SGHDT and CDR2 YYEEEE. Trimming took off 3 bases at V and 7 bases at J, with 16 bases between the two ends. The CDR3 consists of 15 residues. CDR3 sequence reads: CASSSQREGGEKLFF. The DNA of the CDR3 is TGTGCCAGCAGCTCCCAGAGGGAAGGGGGTGAAAAACTGTTTTTT. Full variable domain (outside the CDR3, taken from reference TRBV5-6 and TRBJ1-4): DAGVTQSPTHLIKTRGQQVTLRCSPKSGHDTVSWYQQALGQGPQFIFQYYEEEERQRGNFPDRFSGHQFPNYSSELNVNALLLGDSALYLCASSSQREGGEKLFFGSGTQLSVL.

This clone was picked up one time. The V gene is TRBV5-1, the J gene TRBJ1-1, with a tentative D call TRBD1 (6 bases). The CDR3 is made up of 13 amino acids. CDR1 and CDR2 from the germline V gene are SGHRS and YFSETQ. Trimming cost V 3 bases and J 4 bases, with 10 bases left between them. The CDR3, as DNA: TGCGCCAGCAGCTGGGGGGCCGGCACTGAAGCTTTCTTT. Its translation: CASSWGAGTEAFF.

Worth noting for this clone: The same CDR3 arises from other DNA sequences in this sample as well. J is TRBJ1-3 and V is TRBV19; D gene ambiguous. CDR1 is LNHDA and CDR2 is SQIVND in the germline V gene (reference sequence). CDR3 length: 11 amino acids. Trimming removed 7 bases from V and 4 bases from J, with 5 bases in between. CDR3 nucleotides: TGTGCCAGTAATGGAGGAAACACCATATATTTT. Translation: CASNGGNTIYF.

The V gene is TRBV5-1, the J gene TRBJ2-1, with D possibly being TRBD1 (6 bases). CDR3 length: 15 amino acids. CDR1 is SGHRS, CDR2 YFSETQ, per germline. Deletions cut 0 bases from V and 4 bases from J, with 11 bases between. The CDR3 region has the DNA TGCGCCAGCAGCTTGGAGGGGACACCTTACAATGAGCAGTTCTTC. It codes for CASSLEGTPYNEQFF.

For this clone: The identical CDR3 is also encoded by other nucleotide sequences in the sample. In DNA, the CDR3 is TGTGCCAGTAGTATCCAACAGTCCTACGAGCAGTACTTC. Protein: CASSIQQSYEQYF. This sequence joins TRBV19 and TRBJ2-7, with D unresolved. Trimming took off 3 bases at V and 1 base at J, with 7 bases between the two ends. The CDR3 has 13 amino acids. Germline V gives CDR1 LNHDA, CDR2 SQIVND (reference sequence).

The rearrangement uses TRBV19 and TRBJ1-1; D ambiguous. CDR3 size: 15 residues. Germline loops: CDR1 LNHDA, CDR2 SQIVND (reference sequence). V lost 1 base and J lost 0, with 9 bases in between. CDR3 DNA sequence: TGTGCCAGTAGTATAGCCCCGTCGATGAACACTGAAGCTTTCTTT. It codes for CASSIAPSMNTEAFF.

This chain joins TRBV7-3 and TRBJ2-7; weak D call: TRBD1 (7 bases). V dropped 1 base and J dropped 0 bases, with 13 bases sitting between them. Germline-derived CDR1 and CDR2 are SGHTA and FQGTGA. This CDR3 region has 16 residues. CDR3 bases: TGTGCCAGCAGCTTAAAGGCGGGACAGCTCTCCTACGAGCAGTACTTC. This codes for CASSLKAGQLSYEQYF.

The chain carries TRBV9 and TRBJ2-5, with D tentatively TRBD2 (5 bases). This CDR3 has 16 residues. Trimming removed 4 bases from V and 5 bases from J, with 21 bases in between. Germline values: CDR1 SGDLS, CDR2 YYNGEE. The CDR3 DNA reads TGTGCCAGCAGCCTAACCTTCCGGGGATCGTTTGAGACCCAGTACTTC. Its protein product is CASSLTFRGSFETQYF.

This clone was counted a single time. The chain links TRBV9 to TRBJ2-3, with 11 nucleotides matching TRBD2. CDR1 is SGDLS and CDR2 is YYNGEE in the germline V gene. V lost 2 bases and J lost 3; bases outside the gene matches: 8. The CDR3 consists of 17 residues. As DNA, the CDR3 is TGTGCCAGCAGCGTCTTCCCCCTAGCGGGAGGTACAGATACGCAGTATTTT. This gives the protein CASSVFPLAGGTDTQYF.

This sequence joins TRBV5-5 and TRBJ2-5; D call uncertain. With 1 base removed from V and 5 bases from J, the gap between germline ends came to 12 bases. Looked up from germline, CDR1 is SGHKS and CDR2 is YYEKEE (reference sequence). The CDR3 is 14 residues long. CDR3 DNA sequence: TGTGCCAGCAGCTTGTATAGTCTTGAGGAGACCCAGTACTTC. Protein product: CASSLYSLEETQYF.

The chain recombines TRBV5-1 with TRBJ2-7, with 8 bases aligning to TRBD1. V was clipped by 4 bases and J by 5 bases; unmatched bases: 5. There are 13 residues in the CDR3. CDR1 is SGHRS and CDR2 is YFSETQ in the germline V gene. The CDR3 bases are TGCGCCAGCAGCCCGGACAGGGTCGACGAGCAGTACTTC. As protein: CASSPDRVDEQYF.

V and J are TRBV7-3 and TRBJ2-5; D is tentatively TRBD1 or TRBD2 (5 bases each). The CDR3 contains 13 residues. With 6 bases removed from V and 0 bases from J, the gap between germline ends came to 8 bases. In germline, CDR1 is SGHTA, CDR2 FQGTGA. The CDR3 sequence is CASSRDHQETQYF. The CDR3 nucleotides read TGTGCCAGCAGTCGGGACCACCAAGAGACCCAGTACTTC.

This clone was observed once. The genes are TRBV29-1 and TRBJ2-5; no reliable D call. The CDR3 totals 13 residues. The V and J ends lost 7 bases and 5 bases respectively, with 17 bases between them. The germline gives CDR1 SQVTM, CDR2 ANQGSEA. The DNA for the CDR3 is TGCAGCGGAGGACCAACCCGATGGGAGACCCAGTACTTC. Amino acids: CSGGPTRWETQYF.

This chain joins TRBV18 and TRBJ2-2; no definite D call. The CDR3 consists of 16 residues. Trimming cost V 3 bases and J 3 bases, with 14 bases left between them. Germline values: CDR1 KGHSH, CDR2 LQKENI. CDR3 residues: CASSPFDKYDTGELFF. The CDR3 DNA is TGTGCCAGCTCACCCTTCGATAAGTACGACACCGGGGAGCTGTTTTTT.

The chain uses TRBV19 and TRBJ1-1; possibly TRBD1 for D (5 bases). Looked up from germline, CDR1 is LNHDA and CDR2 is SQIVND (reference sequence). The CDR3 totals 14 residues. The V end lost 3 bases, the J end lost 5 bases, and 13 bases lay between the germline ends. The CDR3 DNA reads TGTGCCAGTAGTATTTCGACAGAGATAACTGAAGCTTTCTTT. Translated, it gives CASSISTEITEAFF. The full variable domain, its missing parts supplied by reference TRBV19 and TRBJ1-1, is DGGITQSPKYLFRKEGQNVTLSCEQNLNHDAMYWYRQDPGQGLRLIYYSQIVNDFQKGDIAEGYSVSREKKESFPLTVTSAQKNPTAFYLCASSISTEITEAFFGQGTRLTVV.

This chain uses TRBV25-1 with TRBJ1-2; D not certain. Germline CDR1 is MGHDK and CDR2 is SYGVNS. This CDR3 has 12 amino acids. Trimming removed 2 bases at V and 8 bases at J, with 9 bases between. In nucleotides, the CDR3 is TGTGCCAGCAGTGAAGGGCCCTTAGGCTACACCTTC. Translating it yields CASSEGPLGYTF.

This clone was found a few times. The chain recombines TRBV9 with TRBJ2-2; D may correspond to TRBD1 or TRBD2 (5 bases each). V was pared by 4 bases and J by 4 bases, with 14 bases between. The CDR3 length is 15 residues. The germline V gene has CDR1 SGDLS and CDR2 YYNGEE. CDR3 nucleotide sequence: TGTGCCAGCAGCACGAGAGGGGTGGGCACCGGGGAGCTGTTTTTT. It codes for CASSTRGVGTGELFF.

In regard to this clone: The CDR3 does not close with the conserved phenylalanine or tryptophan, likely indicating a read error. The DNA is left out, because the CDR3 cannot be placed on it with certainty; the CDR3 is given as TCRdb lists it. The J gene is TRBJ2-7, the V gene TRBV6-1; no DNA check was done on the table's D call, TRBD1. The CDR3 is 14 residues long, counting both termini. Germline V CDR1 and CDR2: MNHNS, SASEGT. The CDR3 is CASSDLTGVISISD.

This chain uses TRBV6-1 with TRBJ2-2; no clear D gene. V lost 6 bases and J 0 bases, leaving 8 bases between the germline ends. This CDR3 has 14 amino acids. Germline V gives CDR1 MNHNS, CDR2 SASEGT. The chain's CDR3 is CASRPAANTGELFF. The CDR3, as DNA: TGTGCCAGCAGACCAGCAGCGAACACCGGGGAGCTGTTTTTT.